This T cell receptor beta chain was captured in a study of blood T cell repertoires in COVID-19. The table came from immunoSEQ multiplex PCR; TCRdb's copy has only in-frame clones and leaves some out. This repertoire shows 200,000 or so clones, 75% to 90% found once; its top ten account for about 3.5%. Individuals drawn from 24 US areas were about 18 to 90 years old. The CDR3 loop spans 17 amino acids. Germline V gives CDR1 SGHRS, CDR2 YFSETQ. Trimming took 1 base from V and 2 from J, leaving 16 bases between them. Sequenced sample: PBMCs or T cells enriched from blood (not recorded which). The receptor was isolated from a woman in her 30s who had been exposed to COVID-19. The genes are TRBV5-1 and TRBJ1-3; TRBD1 might be the D (5 bases). CDR3 nucleotides: TGCGCCAGCAGCTTGCACACTCGGGGGGTAACTGGAAACACCATATATTTT. Amino acid sequence: CASSLHTRGVTGNTIYF.